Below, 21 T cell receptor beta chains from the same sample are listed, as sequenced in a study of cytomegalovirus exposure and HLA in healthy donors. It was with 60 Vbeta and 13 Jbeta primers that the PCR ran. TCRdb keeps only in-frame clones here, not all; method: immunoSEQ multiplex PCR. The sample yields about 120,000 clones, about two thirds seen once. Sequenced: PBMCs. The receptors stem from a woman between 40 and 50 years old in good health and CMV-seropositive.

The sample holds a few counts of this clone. CDR3 nucleotides: TGTGCTAGTGGTTTCCAGGGGGCCGCCGGGGAGCTGTTTTTT. It is translated as CASGFQGAAGELFF. This chain uses TRBV12-5 with TRBJ2-2; TRBD1 aligns across 8 bases. Germline-derived CDR1 and CDR2 are LGHNT and FRNRAP. The CDR3 consists of 14 residues. V lost 3 bases and J lost 6; bases outside the gene matches: 3.

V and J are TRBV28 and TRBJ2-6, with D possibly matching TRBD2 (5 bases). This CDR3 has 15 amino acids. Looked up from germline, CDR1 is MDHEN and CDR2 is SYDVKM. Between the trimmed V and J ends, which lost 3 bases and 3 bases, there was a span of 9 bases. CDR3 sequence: CASSLSAGGANVLTF. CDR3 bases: TGTGCCAGCAGTTTGAGTGCGGGTGGGGCCAACGTCCTGACTTTC.

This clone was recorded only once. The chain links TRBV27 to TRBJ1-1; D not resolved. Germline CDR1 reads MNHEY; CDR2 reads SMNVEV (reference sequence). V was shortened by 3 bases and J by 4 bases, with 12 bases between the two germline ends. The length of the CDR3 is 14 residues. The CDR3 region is CASSFTRSGTEAFF. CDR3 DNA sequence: TGTGCCAGCAGTTTTACCCGGAGTGGCACTGAAGCTTTCTTT.

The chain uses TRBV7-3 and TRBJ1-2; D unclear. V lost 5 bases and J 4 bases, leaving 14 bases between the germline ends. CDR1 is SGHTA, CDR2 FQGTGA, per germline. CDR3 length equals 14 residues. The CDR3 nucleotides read TGTGCCAGCAGCCCCCGGGAGGGCGCCTATGGCTACACCTTC. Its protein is CASSPREGAYGYTF.

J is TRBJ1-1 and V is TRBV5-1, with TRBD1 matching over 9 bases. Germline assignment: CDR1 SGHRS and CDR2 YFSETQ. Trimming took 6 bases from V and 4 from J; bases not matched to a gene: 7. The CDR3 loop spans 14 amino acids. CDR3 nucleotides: TGCGCCAGCACCAGCGGACAGGGGAGCACTGAAGCTTTCTTT. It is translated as CASTSGQGSTEAFF.

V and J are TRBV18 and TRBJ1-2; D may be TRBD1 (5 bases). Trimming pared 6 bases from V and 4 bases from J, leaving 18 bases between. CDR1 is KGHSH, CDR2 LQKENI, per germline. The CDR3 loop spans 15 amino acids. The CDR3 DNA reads TGTGCCAGCTCCCAAAGGGGTCCGGCCTCCTATGGCTACACCTTC. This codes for CASSQRGPASYGYTF.

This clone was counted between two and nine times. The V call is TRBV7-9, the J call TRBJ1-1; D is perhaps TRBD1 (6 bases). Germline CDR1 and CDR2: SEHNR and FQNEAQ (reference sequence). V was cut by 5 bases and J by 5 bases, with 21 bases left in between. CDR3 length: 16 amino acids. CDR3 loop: CASSLSPRGARTEAFF. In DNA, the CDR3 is TGTGCCAGCAGCCTCTCACCGCGGGGGGCGAGGACTGAAGCTTTCTTT.

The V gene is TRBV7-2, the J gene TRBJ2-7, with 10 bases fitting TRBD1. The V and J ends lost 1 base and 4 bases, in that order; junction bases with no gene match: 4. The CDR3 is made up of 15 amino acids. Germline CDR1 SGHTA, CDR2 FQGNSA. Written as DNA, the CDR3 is TGTGCCAGCAGCTTAGTGACGGACAGGGGGTACGAGCAGTACTTC. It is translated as CASSLVTDRGYEQYF.

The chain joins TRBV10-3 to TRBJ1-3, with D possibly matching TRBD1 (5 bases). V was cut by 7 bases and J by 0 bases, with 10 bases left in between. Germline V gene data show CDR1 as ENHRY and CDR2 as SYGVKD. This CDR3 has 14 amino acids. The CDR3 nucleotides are TGTGCCATCAATTCTGACAGCTCTGGAAACACCATATATTTT. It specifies CAINSDSSGNTIYF.

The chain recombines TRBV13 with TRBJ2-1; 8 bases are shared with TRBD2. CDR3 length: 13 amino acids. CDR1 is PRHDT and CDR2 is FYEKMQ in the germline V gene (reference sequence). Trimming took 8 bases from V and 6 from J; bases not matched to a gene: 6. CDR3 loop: CASGLAAVNEQFF. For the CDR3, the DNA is TGTGCCAGCGGACTAGCTGCCGTCAATGAGCAGTTCTTC.

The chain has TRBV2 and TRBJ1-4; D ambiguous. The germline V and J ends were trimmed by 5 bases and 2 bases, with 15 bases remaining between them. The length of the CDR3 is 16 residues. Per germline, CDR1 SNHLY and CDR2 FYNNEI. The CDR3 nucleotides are TGTGCCAGCAGTCCCTTGATGGGCGGGACTAATGAAAAACTGTTTTTT. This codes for CASSPLMGGTNEKLFF. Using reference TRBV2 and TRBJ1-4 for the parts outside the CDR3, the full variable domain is EPEVTQTPSHQVTQMGQEVILRCVPISNHLYFYWYRQILGQKVEFLVSFYNNEISEKSEIFDDQFSVERPDGSNFTLKIRSTKLEDSAMYFCASSPLMGGTNEKLFFGSGTQLSVL.

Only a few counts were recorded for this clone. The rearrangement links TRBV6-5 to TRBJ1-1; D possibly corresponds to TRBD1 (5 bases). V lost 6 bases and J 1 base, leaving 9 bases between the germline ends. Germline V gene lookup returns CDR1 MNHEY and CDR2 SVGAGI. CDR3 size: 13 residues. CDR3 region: CASRRGRNTEAFF. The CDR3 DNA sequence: TGTGCCAGCAGGCGGGGCAGGAACACTGAAGCTTTCTTT.

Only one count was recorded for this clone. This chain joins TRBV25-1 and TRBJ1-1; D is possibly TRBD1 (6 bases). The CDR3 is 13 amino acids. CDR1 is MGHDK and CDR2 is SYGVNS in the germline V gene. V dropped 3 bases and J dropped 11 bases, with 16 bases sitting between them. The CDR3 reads CASSDGRLRGAFF. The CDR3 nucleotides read TGTGCCAGCAGTGATGGGCGACTAAGGGGGGCTTTCTTT.

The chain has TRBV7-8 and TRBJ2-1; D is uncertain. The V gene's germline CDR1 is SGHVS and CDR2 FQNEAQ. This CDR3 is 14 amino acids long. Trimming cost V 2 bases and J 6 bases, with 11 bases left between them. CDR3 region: CASSLNPLGNEQFF. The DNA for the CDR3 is TGTGCCAGCAGCTTAAATCCTCTCGGCAATGAGCAGTTCTTC.

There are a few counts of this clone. In nucleotides, the CDR3 is TGCAGCGTTGACGGGACAGATGGATACGAGCAGTACTTC. It yields the protein CSVDGTDGYEQYF. V is TRBV29-1 and J is TRBJ2-7; 7 bases agree with TRBD1. This CDR3 comprises 13 residues. The germline V gene has CDR1 SQVTM and CDR2 ANQGSEA. V lost 3 bases to trimming and J lost 4 bases; unmatched junction nucleotides: 6.

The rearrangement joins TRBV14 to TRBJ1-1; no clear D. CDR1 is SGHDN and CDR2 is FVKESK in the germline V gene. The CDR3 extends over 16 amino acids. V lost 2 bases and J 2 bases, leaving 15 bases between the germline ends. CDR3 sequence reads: CASSQFHLVPNTEAFF. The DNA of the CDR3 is TGTGCCAGCAGCCAATTTCACTTGGTCCCAAACACTGAAGCTTTCTTT.

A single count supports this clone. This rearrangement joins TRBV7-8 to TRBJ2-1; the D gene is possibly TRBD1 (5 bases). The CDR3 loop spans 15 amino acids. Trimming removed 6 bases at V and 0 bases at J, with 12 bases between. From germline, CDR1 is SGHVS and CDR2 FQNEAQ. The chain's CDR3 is CASSPYDSSYNEQFF. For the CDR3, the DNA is TGTGCCAGCAGTCCTTACGACAGCTCCTACAATGAGCAGTTCTTC.

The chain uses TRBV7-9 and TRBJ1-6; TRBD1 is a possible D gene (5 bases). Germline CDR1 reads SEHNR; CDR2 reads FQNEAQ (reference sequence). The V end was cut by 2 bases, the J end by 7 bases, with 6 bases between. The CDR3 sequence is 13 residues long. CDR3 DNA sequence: TGTGCCAGCAGCTTATCAGGGAATTCACCCCTCCACTTT. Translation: CASSLSGNSPLHF.

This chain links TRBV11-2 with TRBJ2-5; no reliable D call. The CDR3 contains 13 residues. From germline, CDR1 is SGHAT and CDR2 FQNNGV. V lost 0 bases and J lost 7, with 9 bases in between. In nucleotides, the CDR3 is TGTGCCAGCAGCTTAGATGCCCTAGGGACCCAGTACTTC. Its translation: CASSLDALGTQYF.

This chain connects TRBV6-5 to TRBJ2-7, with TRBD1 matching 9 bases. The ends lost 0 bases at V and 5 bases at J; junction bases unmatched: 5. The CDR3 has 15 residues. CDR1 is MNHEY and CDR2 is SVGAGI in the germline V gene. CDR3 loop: CASSYSGTGKDEQYF. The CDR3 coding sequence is TGTGCCAGCAGTTACTCCGGGACAGGGAAGGACGAGCAGTACTTC.

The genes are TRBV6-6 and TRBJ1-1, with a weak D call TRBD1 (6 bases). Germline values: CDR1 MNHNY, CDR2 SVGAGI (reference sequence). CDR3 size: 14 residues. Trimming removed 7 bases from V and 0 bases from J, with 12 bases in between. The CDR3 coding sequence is TGTGCCAGCATCCGGACAGAGATGAACACTGAAGCTTTCTTT. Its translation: CASIRTEMNTEAFF.